Shown below are 29 T cell receptor beta chains from a single sample sequenced in a study of cytomegalovirus exposure and HLA in healthy donors. It was with 60 Vbeta and 13 Jbeta primers that the PCR ran. Repertoires were generated with immunoSEQ multiplex PCR, while TCRdb's copy carries only in-frame clones and drops some. The data show 160,000 or so clones, roughly 80% seen once. The sequenced material came from PBMCs. Receptors were obtained from a woman in her 30s in good health and CMV-seropositive.

This sequence joins TRBV18 and TRBJ1-1; possibly TRBD1 for D (5 bases). This CDR3 contains 15 residues. The germline V gene encodes CDR1 KGHSH and CDR2 LQKENI. Trimming stripped 10 bases from V and 1 base from J, with 19 bases between. CDR3 DNA: TGTGCCACGCAATACGGGCGGGGGAGGAACACTGAAGCTTTCTTT. It encodes CATQYGRGRNTEAFF.

The chain couples TRBV6-1 to TRBJ1-2; the match to TRBD1 covers 12 bases. The germline V gene has CDR1 MNHNS and CDR2 SASEGT. The V and J ends lost 6 bases and 5 bases, in that order; junction bases with no gene match: 7. The CDR3 is made up of 15 amino acids. CDR3 coding DNA: TGTGCCAGCAGGTTCTCGGGACAGGGGGCTTATGGCTACACCTTC. This sequence encodes CASRFSGQGAYGYTF.

This sequence joins TRBV10-3 and TRBJ1-4, with 10 bases identical to TRBD1. Unmatched junction bases numbered 5, after V lost 2 bases and J lost 8 bases. CDR1 ENHRY and CDR2 SYGVKD come from the germline V gene. The CDR3 is 15 amino acids. The CDR3 here is CAISEGTGEEEKLFF. CDR3 sequence (DNA): TGTGCCATCAGTGAGGGGACAGGGGAGGAAGAAAAACTGTTTTTT.

The chain couples TRBV7-8 to TRBJ1-1; a possible D gene is TRBD1 (5 bases). CDR1 is SGHVS and CDR2 is FQNEAQ in the germline V gene. Deletions cut 2 bases from V and 1 base from J, with 17 bases between. The CDR3 runs 17 residues. The CDR3 DNA is TGTGCCAGCAGCTTAAGTTGGCAGGGAAGGGGGAACACTGAAGCTTTCTTT. It codes for CASSLSWQGRGNTEAFF. Variable domain in full (rest from reference TRBV7-8 and TRBJ1-1): GAGVSQSPRYKVAKRGQDVALRCDPISGHVSLFWYQQALGQGPEFLTYFQNEAQLDKSGLPSDRFFAERPEGSVSTLKIQRTQQEDSAVYLCASSLSWQGRGNTEAFFGQGTRLTVV.

The gene calls are TRBV7-2 and TRBJ1-1, with D uncertain. Germline values: CDR1 SGHTA, CDR2 FQGNSA. The CDR3 is 17 amino acids. Trimming left V 0 bases short and J 5 bases short, with 19 bases between. The CDR3 coding sequence is TGTGCCAGCAGCTTAGCGATTACTGGAGAAACGGGGACTGAAGCTTTCTTT. Translating it yields CASSLAITGETGTEAFF.

This clone was detected a few times. This chain uses TRBV18 with TRBJ2-3; 11 nucleotides line up with TRBD2. CDR1 is KGHSH, CDR2 LQKENI, per germline. This CDR3 has 15 amino acids. The V segment lost 5 bases and the J segment 3 bases; nucleotides outside the gene matches: 4. The CDR3 loop is CASSLAGGPTDTQYF. CDR3 DNA sequence: TGTGCCAGCTCATTAGCGGGGGGGCCTACAGATACGCAGTATTTT.

The chain employs TRBV28 and TRBJ1-5, with D tentatively TRBD1 (6 bases). Germline V gene sequence: CDR1 MDHEN, CDR2 SYDVKM. The V end lost 6 bases, the J end lost 2 bases, and 11 bases lay between the germline ends. The CDR3 loop spans 14 amino acids. The CDR3 region has the DNA TGTGCCAGCAGGGATAACAGGGGCAATCAGCCCCAGCATTTT. This translates into CASRDNRGNQPQHF.

CDR3 region: CASSLGDRDRPLEAFF. The CDR3 DNA reads TGTGCCAGCAGCTTGGGGGACCGGGACAGGCCCCTTGAAGCTTTCTTT. The genes are TRBV5-6 and TRBJ1-1; 8 bases line up with TRBD1. The CDR3 covers 16 residues. Trimming cost V 0 bases and J 7 bases; bases outside gene matches: 11. Germline loops: CDR1 SGHDT, CDR2 YYEEEE. The full variable domain, completed using reference TRBV5-6 and TRBJ1-1, is DAGVTQSPTHLIKTRGQQVTLRCSPKSGHDTVSWYQQALGQGPQFIFQYYEEEERQRGNFPDRFSGHQFPNYSSELNVNALLLGDSALYLCASSLGDRDRPLEAFFGQGTRLTVV.

This clone has just a few counts. The rearrangement links TRBV7-9 to TRBJ2-1, with 9 bases fitting TRBD2. The CDR3 totals 18 residues. Germline V gives CDR1 SEHNR, CDR2 FQNEAQ (reference sequence). V trimming: 6 bases; J trimming: 0 bases; junction bases outside the gene matches: 12. The CDR3 reads CASSTEVGGGASYNEQFF. The CDR3 DNA follows: TGTGCCAGCAGTACCGAGGTGGGCGGGGGGGCCTCCTACAATGAGCAGTTCTTC.

V usage is TRBV5-1 and J usage is TRBJ2-3, with 7 bases matching TRBD2. The CDR3 length is 14 residues. Germline CDR1 SGHRS, CDR2 YFSETQ. Losses at the gene ends were 4 bases for V and 0 bases for J; bases not matched to a gene: 2. As DNA, the CDR3 is TGCGCCAGCAGCCCTAGCGGCAGCACAGATACGCAGTATTTT. Its translation is CASSPSGSTDTQYF.

This clone is judged medium-sized. V usage is TRBV18 and J usage is TRBJ2-1; the match to TRBD2 covers 7 bases. Germline lookup yields CDR1 KGHSH and CDR2 LQKENI. The length of the CDR3 is 15 residues. The ends lost 1 base at V and 4 bases at J; junction bases unmatched: 4. The CDR3 DNA is TGTGCCAGCTCACCACTGGCGGGGGAGTACAATGAGCAGTTCTTC. It specifies CASSPLAGEYNEQFF.

The chain uses TRBV7-2 and TRBJ2-7; 10 bases map to TRBD2. The V and J ends lost 1 base and 4 bases, in that order; junction bases with no gene match: 4. The CDR3 loop spans 15 amino acids. CDR1 is SGHTA and CDR2 is FQGNSA in the germline V gene. CDR3 DNA sequence: TGTGCCAGCAGCTTAGAACTAGCGGGGTTGTACGAGCAGTACTTC. It specifies CASSLELAGLYEQYF.

This chain uses TRBV2 with TRBJ2-6; 10 bases map to TRBD1. This CDR3 is 15 amino acids long. J gave up 2 bases and V 8 bases, and 3 bases lay outside the gene matches. The germline gives CDR1 SNHLY, CDR2 FYNNEI. CDR3 nucleotides: TGTGCCAGCCGACAGGGGGCAACTGGGGCCAACGTCCTGACTTTC. Translating gives CASRQGATGANVLTF.

This clone was recorded once. The chain links TRBV5-5 to TRBJ2-7; 8 bases map to TRBD1. The CDR3 covers 15 residues. V was clipped by 1 base and J by 5 bases; unmatched bases: 8. Germline lookup yields CDR1 SGHKS and CDR2 YYEKEE (reference sequence). The CDR3 protein is CASSLFLGRGHEQYF. In DNA form, the CDR3 reads TGTGCCAGCAGCTTGTTTTTAGGCAGGGGGCACGAGCAGTACTTC.

The V and J genes are TRBV5-3 and TRBJ2-5; D might be TRBD1 (5 bases). TRBV5-3 is an ORF for which the function is uncertain. The CDR3 has 11 amino acids. V gave up 6 bases and J gave up 5 bases, with 8 bases separating them. As DNA, the CDR3 is TGTGCCAGAATAGGGGCGGAGACCCAGTACTTC. It specifies CARIGAETQYF.

This chain uses TRBV6-5 with TRBJ2-7, with 8 bases aligning to TRBD1. Unmatched junction bases numbered 7, after V lost 4 bases and J lost 2 bases. CDR1 is MNHEY, CDR2 SVGAGI, per germline. The CDR3 length is 15 residues. This CDR3 reads CASSSPTGETYEQYF. CDR3 DNA: TGTGCCAGCAGTTCCCCGACAGGGGAAACCTACGAGCAGTACTTC.

The gene calls are TRBV9 and TRBJ2-7, with a possible D match to TRBD1 (6 bases). The CDR3 totals 14 residues. Germline CDR1 SGDLS, CDR2 YYNGEE. The V end was cut by 5 bases, the J end by 6 bases, with 18 bases between. Here the CDR3 DNA reads TGTGCCAGCAGTTTTTCAGGGGTTGGGGTCGAGCAGTACTTC. It specifies CASSFSGVGVEQYF.

This clone was seen more than once but under ten times. The chain joins TRBV4-2 to TRBJ2-7; unclear D gene. The CDR3 has 14 amino acids. Trimming took off 0 bases at V and 6 bases at J, with 12 bases between the two ends. Germline V gene lookup returns CDR1 LGHNA and CDR2 YNFKEQ. CDR3 in DNA: TGTGCCAGCAGCCAAGATGACTCGATTGGCGAGCAGTACTTC. It codes for CASSQDDSIGEQYF.

The chain joins TRBV7-3 to TRBJ2-2; the match to TRBD2 covers 8 bases. Unmatched junction bases numbered 7, after V lost 1 base and J lost 6 bases. From germline, CDR1 is SGHTA and CDR2 FQGTGA. The CDR3 runs 16 residues. In DNA form, the CDR3 reads TGTGCCAGCAGCTTAAGTCGTCTAGCGGGTTCCGGGGAGCTGTTTTTT. Translating it yields CASSLSRLAGSGELFF.

The chain joins TRBV5-1 to TRBJ2-1, with TRBD2 matching 8 bases. The V gene end was trimmed by 2 bases and the J gene end by 4 bases; junction bases not matched to a gene: 5. The CDR3 spans 15 residues. CDR1 and CDR2 from the germline V gene are SGHRS and YFSETQ. As DNA, the CDR3 is TGCGCCAGCAGCTTACCGGGGGGGCCGTACAATGAGCAGTTCTTC. It codes for CASSLPGGPYNEQFF.

The chain joins TRBV29-1 to TRBJ2-5, with D possibly TRBD2 on 5 matching bases. V was cut by 6 bases and J by 4 bases, with 12 bases left in between. CDR1 is SQVTM, CDR2 ANQGSEA, per germline. CDR3 length: 12 amino acids. CDR3 region: CSVSGVGETQYF. The CDR3 nucleotides read TGCAGCGTCTCCGGGGTGGGAGAGACCCAGTACTTC.

The chain recombines TRBV30 with TRBJ2-3; D ambiguous. The CDR3 length is 16 residues. The germline gives CDR1 GTSNPN, CDR2 SVGIG (reference sequence). Deletions cut 0 bases from V and 0 bases from J, with 13 bases between. The DNA of the CDR3 is TGTGCCTGGAGTGTACTGGGCAGAAGTAGCACAGATACGCAGTATTTT. Translating it yields CAWSVLGRSSTDTQYF.

This clone has only one observation. The chain is built from TRBV6-5 and TRBJ1-6, with 10 bases matching TRBD1. This CDR3 contains 13 residues. Unmatched junction bases numbered 3, after V lost 6 bases and J lost 10 bases. The germline gives CDR1 MNHEY, CDR2 SVGAGI. Here the CDR3 reads CASRGQGRSPLHF. The CDR3 DNA sequence: TGTGCCAGCAGGGGACAGGGGCGGTCACCCCTCCACTTT.

V gene TRBV28 combines with J gene TRBJ2-7, with D possibly being TRBD1 (5 bases). Trimming pared 6 bases from V and 2 bases from J, leaving 14 bases between. This CDR3 region has 14 residues. Germline-derived CDR1 and CDR2 are MDHEN and SYDVKM. CDR3 protein: CASSLGRAAYEQYF. CDR3 nucleotides: TGTGCCAGCAGCCTAGGCAGGGCAGCCTACGAGCAGTACTTC.

This chain links TRBV7-9 with TRBJ2-2; a weak D match, TRBD2 (5 bases). Germline CDR1 is SEHNR and CDR2 is FQNEAQ (reference sequence). V shed 5 bases and J shed 4 bases, with 14 bases lying between them. This CDR3 spans 15 amino acids. CDR3 region: CASSRSESGTGELFF. CDR3 DNA sequence: TGTGCCAGCAGCCGTAGCGAATCGGGCACCGGGGAGCTGTTTTTT.

The genes are TRBV30 and TRBJ2-2; 14 nucleotides agree with TRBD2. Germline V gives CDR1 GTSNPN, CDR2 SVGIG (reference sequence). The CDR3 sequence is 18 residues long. V lost 0 bases, J lost 3 bases, and 6 bases stayed unmatched. CDR3 sequence reads: CAWSVTSGGAWDTGELFF. In DNA, the CDR3 is TGTGCCTGGAGTGTGACTAGCGGGGGGGCCTGGGACACCGGGGAGCTGTTTTTT.

This chain connects TRBV5-1 to TRBJ2-5; 7 bases line up with TRBD2. Germline CDR1 and CDR2: SGHRS and YFSETQ. Losses at the gene ends were 4 bases for V and 2 bases for J; bases not matched to a gene: 5. The CDR3 is 14 amino acids. In nucleotides, the CDR3 is TGCGCCAGCAGCCCCCTGCGGGGGCAAGAGACCCAGTACTTC. Its translation is CASSPLRGQETQYF.

The rearrangement uses TRBV9 and TRBJ1-6; a weak D match, TRBD1 (5 bases). Trimming took off 0 bases at V and 5 bases at J, with 9 bases between the two ends. Germline CDR1 SGDLS, CDR2 YYNGEE. The CDR3 contains 15 residues. CDR3 amino acids: CASSVDDSHNSPLHF. The CDR3 DNA reads as TGTGCCAGCAGCGTAGACGACAGCCATAATTCACCCCTCCACTTT. Based on the CDR3 plus reference TRBV9 and TRBJ1-6, the full variable domain is DSGVTQTPKHLITATGQRVTLRCSPRSGDLSVYWYQQSLDQGLQFLIQYYNGEERAKGNILERFSAQQFPDLHSELNLSSLELGDSALYFCASSVDDSHNSPLHFGNGTRLTVT.

This clone was counted a single time. The rearrangement uses TRBV7-6 and TRBJ2-3, with 9 bases lining up with TRBD2. This CDR3 is 16 amino acids long. Germline CDR1 is SGHVS and CDR2 is FNYEAQ. The junction had 6 bases not matched to a gene; V was cut back by 5 bases and J by 0 bases. CDR3 nucleotide sequence: TGTGCCAGCAGCCTATTTGCGGGGGGGAGCACAGATACGCAGTATTTT. Amino acids: CASSLFAGGSTDTQYF.